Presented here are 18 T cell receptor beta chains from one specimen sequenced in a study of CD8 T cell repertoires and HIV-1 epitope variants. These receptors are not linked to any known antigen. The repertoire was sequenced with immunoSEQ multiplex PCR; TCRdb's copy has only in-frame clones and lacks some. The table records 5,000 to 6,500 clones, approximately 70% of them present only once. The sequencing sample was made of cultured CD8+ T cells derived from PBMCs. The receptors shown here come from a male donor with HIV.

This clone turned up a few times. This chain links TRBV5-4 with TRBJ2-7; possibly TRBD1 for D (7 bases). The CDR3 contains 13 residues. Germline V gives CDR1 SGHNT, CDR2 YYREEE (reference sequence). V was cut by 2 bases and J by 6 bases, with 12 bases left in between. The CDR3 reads CASSFQGGSEQYF. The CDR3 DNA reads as TGTGCCAGCAGCTTCCAGGGGGGATCCGAGCAGTACTTC.

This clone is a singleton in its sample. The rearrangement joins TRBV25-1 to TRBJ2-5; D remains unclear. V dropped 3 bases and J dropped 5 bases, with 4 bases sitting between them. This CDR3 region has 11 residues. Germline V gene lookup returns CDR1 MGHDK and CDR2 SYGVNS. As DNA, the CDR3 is TGTGCCAGCAGTGACGGGGAGACCCAGTACTTC. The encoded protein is CASSDGETQYF.

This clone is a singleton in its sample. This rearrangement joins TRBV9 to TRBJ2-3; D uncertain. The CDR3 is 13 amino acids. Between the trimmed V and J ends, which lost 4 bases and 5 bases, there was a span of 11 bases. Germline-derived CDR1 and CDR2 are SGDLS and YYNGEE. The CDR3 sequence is CASSSIPEDTQYF. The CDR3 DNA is TGTGCCAGCAGCTCGATCCCAGAAGATACGCAGTATTTT.

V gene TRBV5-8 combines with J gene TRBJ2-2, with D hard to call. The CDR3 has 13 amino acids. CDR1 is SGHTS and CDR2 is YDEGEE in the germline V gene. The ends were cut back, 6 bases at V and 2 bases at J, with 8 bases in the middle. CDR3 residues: CASNLLNTGELFF. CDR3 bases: TGTGCCAGCAATTTGCTAAACACCGGGGAGCTGTTTTTT. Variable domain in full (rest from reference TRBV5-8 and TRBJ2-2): EAGVTQSPTHLIKTRGQQATLRCSPISGHTSVYWYQQALGLGLQFLLWYDEGEERNRGNFPPRFSGRQFPNYSSELNVNALELEDSALYLCASNLLNTGELFFGEGSRLTVL.

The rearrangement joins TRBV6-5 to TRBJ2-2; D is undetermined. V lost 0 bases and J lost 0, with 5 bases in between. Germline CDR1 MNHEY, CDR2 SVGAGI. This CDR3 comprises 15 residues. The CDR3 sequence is CASSYSLSNTGELFF. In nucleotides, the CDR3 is TGTGCCAGCAGTTACTCGTTGTCGAACACCGGGGAGCTGTTTTTT.

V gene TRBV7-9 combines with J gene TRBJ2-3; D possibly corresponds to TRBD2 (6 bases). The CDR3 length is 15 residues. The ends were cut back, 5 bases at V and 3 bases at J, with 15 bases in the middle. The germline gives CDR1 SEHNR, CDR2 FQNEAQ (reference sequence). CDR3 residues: CASSARDSATDTQYF. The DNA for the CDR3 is TGTGCCAGCAGCGCTCGGGACTCGGCGACAGATACGCAGTATTTT. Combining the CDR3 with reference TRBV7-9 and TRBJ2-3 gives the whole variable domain DTGVSQNPRHKITKRGQNVTFRCDPISEHNRLYWYRQTLGQGPEFLTYFQNEAQLEKSRLLSDRFSAERPKGSFSTLEIQRTEQGDSAMYLCASSARDSATDTQYFGPGTRLTVL.

This CDR3 reads CASSFTGTGSYNEQFF. In DNA, the CDR3 is TGCGCCAGCAGCTTCACCGGGACTGGCTCCTACAATGAGCAGTTCTTC. The gene calls are TRBV5-1 and TRBJ2-1, with D tentatively TRBD2 (6 bases). The ends were cut back, 2 bases at V and 0 bases at J, with 12 bases in the middle. The CDR3 totals 16 residues. From germline, CDR1 is SGHRS and CDR2 YFSETQ.

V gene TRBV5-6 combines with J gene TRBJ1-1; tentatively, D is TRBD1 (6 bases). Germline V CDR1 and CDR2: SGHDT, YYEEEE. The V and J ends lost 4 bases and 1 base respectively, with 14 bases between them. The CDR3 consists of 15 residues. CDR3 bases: TGTGCCAGCAGCCCTGGGGGCAGGGCGAACACTGAAGCTTTCTTT. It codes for CASSPGGRANTEAFF.

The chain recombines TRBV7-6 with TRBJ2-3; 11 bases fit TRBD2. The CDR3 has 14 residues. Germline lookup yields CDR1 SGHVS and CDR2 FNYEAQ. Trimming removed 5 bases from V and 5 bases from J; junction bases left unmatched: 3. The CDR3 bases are TGTGCCAGCAGCGCAACTAGCGGGGGAGATACGCAGTATTTT. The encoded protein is CASSATSGGDTQYF.

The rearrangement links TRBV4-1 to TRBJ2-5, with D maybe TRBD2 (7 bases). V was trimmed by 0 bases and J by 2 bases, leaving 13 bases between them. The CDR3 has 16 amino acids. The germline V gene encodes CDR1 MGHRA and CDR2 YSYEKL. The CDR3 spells CASSQDSRGGQETQYF. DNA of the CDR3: TGCGCCAGCAGCCAAGATAGTAGGGGGGGGCAAGAGACCCAGTACTTC.

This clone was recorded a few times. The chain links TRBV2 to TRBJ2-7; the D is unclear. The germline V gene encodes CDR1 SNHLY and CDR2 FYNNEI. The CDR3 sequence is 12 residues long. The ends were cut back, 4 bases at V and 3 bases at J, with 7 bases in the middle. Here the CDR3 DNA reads TGTGCCAGCAGTGTTCAGAGCTACGAGCAGTACTTC. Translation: CASSVQSYEQYF.

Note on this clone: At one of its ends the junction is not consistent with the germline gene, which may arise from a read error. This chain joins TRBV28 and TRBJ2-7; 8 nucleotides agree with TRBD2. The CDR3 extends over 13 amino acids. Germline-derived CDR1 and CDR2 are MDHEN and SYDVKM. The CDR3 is CASSLNPSAGVNF. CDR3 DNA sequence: TGTGCCAGCAGTTTAAACCCCTCAGCGGGGGTCAACTTC.

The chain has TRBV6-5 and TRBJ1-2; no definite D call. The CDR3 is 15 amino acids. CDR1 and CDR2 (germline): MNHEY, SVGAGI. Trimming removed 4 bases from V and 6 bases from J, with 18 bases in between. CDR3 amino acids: CASSFLLSVADGYTF. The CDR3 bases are TGTGCCAGCAGTTTTCTCCTGTCGGTGGCCGATGGCTACACCTTC.

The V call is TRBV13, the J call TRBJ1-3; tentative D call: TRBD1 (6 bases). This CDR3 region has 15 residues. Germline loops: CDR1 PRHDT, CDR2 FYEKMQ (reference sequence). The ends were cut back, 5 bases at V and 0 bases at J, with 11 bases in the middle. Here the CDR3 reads CASSQGQYSGNTIYF. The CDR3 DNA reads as TGTGCCAGCAGCCAAGGACAGTACTCTGGAAACACCATATATTTT.

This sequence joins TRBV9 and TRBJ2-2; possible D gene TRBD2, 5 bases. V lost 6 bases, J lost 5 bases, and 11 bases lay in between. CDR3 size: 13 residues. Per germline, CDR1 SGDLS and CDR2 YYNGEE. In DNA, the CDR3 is TGTGCCAGCACCCCCCGCGGGACCGGGGAGCTGTTTTTT. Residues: CASTPRGTGELFF.

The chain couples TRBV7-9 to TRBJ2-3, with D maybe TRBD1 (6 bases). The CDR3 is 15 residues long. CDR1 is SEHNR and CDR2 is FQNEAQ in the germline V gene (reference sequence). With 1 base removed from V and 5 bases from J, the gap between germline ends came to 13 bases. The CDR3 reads CASSLEQGWEDTQYF. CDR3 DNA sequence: TGTGCCAGCAGCTTAGAACAGGGTTGGGAAGATACGCAGTATTTT.

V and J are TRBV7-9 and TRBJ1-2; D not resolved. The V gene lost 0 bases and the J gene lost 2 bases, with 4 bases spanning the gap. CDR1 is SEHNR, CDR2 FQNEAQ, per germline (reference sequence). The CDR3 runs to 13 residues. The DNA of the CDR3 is TGTGCCAGCAGCTTAGCAGTAAACTATGGCTACACCTTC. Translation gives CASSLAVNYGYTF.

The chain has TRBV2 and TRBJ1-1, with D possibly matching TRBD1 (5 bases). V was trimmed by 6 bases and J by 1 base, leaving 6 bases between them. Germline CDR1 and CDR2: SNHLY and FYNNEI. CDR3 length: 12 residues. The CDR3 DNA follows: TGTGCCAGCAGCCAGGGGAACACTGAAGCTTTCTTT. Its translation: CASSQGNTEAFF.